A selection of T cell receptor beta chains follows, all from one sample in a study of response to subunit inactivated influenza vaccine. TCRdb re-analysed the RT-PCR reads in MiXCR, keeping a single row per CDR3 protein. The table lists some 570,000 distinct CDR3 sequences, over 9% of them singletons. The same data also contributed to another study, on T cells expressing NK-cell markers.

The sequencing here drew on PBMCs from blood, taken on the day of vaccination. The origin of the receptors is a man aged 50-59 years who received an inactivated influenza vaccine. Both conserved end residues are part of each CDR3. Each record gives: D gene, V gene, clone size, J gene, CDR3 protein, CDR3 DNA. D genes are given only for firm matches. Where a row states a size, it is once, few, many or the class of an expanded clone; other rows omit it.

>-|TRBV20-1|few|TRBJ1-6
CSAWSIQGSPLHF
TGCAGTGCTTGGAGCATTCAAGGTTCACCCCTCCACTTT
>-|TRBV7-3|-|TRBJ2-3
CASSSPDRTDTQYF
TGTGCCAGCAGCTCCCCGGACCGCACAGATACGCAGTATTTT
>-|TRBV7-9|few|TRBJ2-1
CASSLGIFDEQFF
TGTGCCAGCAGCTTAGGGATATTCGATGAGCAGTTCTTC
>TRBD2|TRBV11-1|-|TRBJ2-2
CASSSSISGSGSTGELFF
TGTGCCAGCAGCTCCTCCATTAGCGGGAGCGGAAGCACCGGGGAGCTGTTTTTT
>-|TRBV21-1|-|TRBJ2-5
CASIRRVETQYF
TGTGCCAGCATAAGGAGGGTAGAGACCCAGTACTTC
>-|TRBV12-3/TRBV12-4|many|TRBJ2-3
CASSLGGRDTQYF
TGTGCCAGCAGTTTGGGGGGACGAGATACGCAGTATTTT
>-|TRBV2|few|TRBJ1-4
CASSEPGGGSSNEKLFF
TGTGCCAGCAGTGAACCAGGTGGGGGGTCCTCTAACGAAAAACTGTTTTTT
>TRBD1|TRBV7-9|-|TRBJ2-5
CASSPRTGTWKETQYF
TGTGCCAGCAGCCCGCGGACAGGGACGTGGAAGGAGACCCAGTACTTC
>-|TRBV12-3/TRBV12-4|-|TRBJ2-3
CASSFRGMSTDTQYF
TGTGCCAGCAGTTTTCGGGGAATGAGCACAGATACGCAGTATTTT
>TRBD2|TRBV29-1|-|TRBJ2-1
CSVLAGGPESYNEQFF
TGCAGCGTTTTAGCGGGGGGGCCGGAGTCCTACAATGAGCAGTTCTTC
>-|TRBV12-3/TRBV12-4|-|TRBJ2-5
CASSSAMGTQYF
TGTGCCAGCAGTTCGGCGATGGGGACCCAGTACTTC
>-|TRBV5-1|many|TRBJ2-5
CASNSLVGQQETQYF
TGCGCCAGCAATAGTCTAGTGGGGCAGCAAGAGACCCAGTACTTC